The clone carrying this TCR beta chain occurred once. The same CDR3 can be traced to other DNA sequences in this sample. This sample is part of a study of T cell changes during pregnancy in multiple sclerosis. Assay used: immunoSEQ multiplex PCR; TCRdb lists only in-frame clones, some missing. The data hold about 23,000 clones, with about 88% observed a single time. This material consisted of CD8+ T cells from peripheral blood mononuclear cells, taken after pregnancy. This receptor was taken from a female donor with multiple sclerosis, enrolled in a pregnancy study.

The CDR3 here is CASSLGHTVDTQYF. The DNA for the CDR3 is TGCGCCAGCAGCCTGGGCCACACGGTGGATACGCAGTATTTT. The rearrangement joins TRBV4-1 to TRBJ2-3; unclear D gene. CDR1 is MGHRA and CDR2 is YSYEKL in the germline V gene. V lost 4 bases and J 6 bases, leaving 14 bases between the germline ends. This CDR3 is built from 14 residues.